The clone carrying this T cell receptor (beta chain) was counted at least ten times. Its matching antigen is unknown. Bulk TCR libraries used previously described methods and listed TCR primers. TCRdb passed the PCR reads through MiXCR, listing each CDR3 protein once. The sample lists about 640,000 distinct CDR3 sequences, less than 20% seen once, with roughly 0.83% in the top ten. Preparation of naive CD8 libraries involved roughly 17,000 to 1,000,000 sorted cells and 10%, 30% or 50% RNA. The data derive from a study of molecular identifiers for immune sequencing clone quantification. General observations from the study: Clones exceeding 20 RNA copies carried over 97% of effector molecules but under 1% of naive-cell molecules.

The V end was cut by 3 bases, the J end by 2 bases, with 20 bases between. Germline CDR1 is DFQATT and CDR2 is SNEGSKA (reference sequence). This CDR3 contains 16 residues. The sequence came from a human donor in good health. Some libraries in this study had Jurkat cell RNA spiked in. The chain uses TRBV20-1 and TRBJ2-7; D gene unclear. Sequenced input: naive CD8+ T cells from blood, with Jurkat cell RNA spiked in. Described subset: FACS-sorted CD8+CD4-CCR7+CD45RA+ naive T cells. The CDR3 loop is CSASHNAIGLTYEQYF. DNA for the CDR3: TGCAGTGCTAGTCACAATGCTATTGGGTTGACCTACGAGCAGTACTTC.